The T cell receptor (beta chain) described here comes from a study of shared clonotypes between healthy human individuals. Germline CDR1 MGHRA, CDR2 YSYEKL. The CDR3 totals 15 residues. V lost 3 bases, J lost 4 bases, and 12 bases lay in between. General study results and limits: Collection of samples was limited to blood; tissue repertoires likely differ. On the whole, naive subsets had larger estimated richness than memory subsets had.

A few counts support this clone. Its matching antigen is unknown. Caucasian adults residing in Nashville, Tennessee made up all the donors. Naive CD4+ cells were CD45RA-selected; the remaining cells were memory. TCRdb's copy holds only in-frame clones and misses some; the assay was immunoSEQ multiplex PCR. The table includes some 790,000 clones, just under 75% detected once. V gene TRBV4-1 combines with J gene TRBJ2-2, with a weak D call TRBD2 (6 bases). This TCR was sampled from a woman aged 30 to 39 in good health. Input material: memory CD4+ T cells sorted from blood. The subset is: CD45RA-negative fraction. CDR3 coding DNA: TGCGCCAGCAGCCAGCGGGGACCGCGCACCGGGGAGCTGTTTTTT. As protein: CASSQRGPRTGELFF.